Here is one TCR beta chain with its context. The data originate from a study of T cell responses to AZD1222 COVID-19 vaccine. The CDR3 is made up of 15 amino acids. V lost 2 bases and J lost 3, with 13 bases in between. Germline lookup yields CDR1 LGHNA and CDR2 YNFKEQ. TCRdb's table, derived via immunoSEQ multiplex PCR, lists solely in-frame clones and lacks some. The sample holds around 140,000 clones, approximately 89% seen once. V and J are TRBV4-2 and TRBJ1-2, with no clear D. The material sequenced was peripheral blood, taken 28 days after the second AZD1222 dose. The source is an adult who received the AZD1222 COVID-19 vaccine. This CDR3 is CASSQSVIGDYGYTF. CDR3 coding DNA: TGTGCCAGCAGCCAATCTGTGATTGGGGACTATGGCTACACCTTC.